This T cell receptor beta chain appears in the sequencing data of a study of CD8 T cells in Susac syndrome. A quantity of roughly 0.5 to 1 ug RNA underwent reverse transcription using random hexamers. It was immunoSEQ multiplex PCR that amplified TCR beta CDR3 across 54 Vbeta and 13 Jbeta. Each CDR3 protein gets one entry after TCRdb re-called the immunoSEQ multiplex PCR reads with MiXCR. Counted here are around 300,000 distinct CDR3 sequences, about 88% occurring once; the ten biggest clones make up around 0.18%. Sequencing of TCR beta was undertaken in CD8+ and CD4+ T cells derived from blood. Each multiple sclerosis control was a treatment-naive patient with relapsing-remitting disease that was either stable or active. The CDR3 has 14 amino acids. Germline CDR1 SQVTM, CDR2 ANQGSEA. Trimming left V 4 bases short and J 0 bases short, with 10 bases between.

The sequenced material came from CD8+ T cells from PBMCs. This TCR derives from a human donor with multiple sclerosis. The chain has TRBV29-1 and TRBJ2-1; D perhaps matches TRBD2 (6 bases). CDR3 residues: CSVGGVSSYNEQFF. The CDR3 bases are TGCAGCGTTGGGGGGGTTAGCTCCTACAATGAGCAGTTCTTC.